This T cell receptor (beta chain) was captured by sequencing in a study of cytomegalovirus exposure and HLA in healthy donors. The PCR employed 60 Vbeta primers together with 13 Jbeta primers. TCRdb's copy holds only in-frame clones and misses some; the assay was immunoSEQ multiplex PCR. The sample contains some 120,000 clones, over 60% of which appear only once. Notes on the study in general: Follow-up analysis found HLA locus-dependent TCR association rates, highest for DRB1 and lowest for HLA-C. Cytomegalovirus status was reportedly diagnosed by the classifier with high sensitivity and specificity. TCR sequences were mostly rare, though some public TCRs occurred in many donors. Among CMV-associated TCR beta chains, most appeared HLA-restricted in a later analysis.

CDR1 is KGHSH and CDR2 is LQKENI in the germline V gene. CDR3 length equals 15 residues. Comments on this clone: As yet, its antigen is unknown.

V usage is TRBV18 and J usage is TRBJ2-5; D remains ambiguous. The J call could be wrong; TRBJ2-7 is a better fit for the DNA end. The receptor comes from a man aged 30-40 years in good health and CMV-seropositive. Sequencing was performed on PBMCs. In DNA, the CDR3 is TGTGCCAGCTCACCACTTGGCGGAAATTCCTACGAGCAGTACTTC. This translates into CASSPLGGNSYEQYF.